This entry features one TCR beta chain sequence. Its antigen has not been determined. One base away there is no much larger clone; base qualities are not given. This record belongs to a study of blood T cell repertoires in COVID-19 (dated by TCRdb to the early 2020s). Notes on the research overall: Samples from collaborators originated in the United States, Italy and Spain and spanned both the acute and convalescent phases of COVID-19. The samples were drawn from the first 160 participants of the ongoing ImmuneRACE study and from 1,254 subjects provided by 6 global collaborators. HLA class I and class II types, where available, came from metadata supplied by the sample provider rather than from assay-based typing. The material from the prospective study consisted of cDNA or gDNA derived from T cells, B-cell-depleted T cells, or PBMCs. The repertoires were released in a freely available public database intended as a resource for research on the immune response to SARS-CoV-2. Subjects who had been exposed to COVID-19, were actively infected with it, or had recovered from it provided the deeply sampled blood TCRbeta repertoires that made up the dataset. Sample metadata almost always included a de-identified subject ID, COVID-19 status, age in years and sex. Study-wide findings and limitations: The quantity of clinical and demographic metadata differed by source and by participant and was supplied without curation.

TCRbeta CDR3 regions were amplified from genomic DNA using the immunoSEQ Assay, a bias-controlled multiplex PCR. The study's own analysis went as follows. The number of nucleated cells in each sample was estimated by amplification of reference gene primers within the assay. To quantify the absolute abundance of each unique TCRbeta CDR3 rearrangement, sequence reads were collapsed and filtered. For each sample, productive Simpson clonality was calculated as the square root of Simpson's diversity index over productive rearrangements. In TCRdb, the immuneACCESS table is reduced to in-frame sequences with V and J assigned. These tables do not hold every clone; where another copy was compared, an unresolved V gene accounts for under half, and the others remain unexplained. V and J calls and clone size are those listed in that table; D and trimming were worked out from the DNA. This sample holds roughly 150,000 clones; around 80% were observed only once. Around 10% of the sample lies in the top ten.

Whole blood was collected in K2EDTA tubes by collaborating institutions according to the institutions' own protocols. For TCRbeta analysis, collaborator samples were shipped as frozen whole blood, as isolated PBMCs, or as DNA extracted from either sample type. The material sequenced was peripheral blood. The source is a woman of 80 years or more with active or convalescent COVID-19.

The CDR3 here reads CASKPRDPGYGYTF. The base sequence is TGTGCCAGTAAACCTAGGGATCCGGGATATGGCTACACCTTC. The chain was built from TRBV27 and TRBJ1-2; the D gene cannot be resolved reliably. The germline V gene encodes CDR1 MNHEY and CDR2 SMNVEV (reference sequence). From its cysteine to its phenylalanine, the CDR3 spans 14 amino acids. Solely the CDR3 DNA is kept, with 42 bases framed from the first base. V drops 9 bases and J drops 5 bases, leaving 19 bases in between.